The subject of this entry is one T cell receptor beta chain. Its target is not known. This table comes from immunoSEQ multiplex PCR, and its TCRdb copy is limited to in-frame clones, with some not included. The sample has about 400,000 clones, roughly 88% seen once. This entry comes from a study of cytomegalovirus exposure and HLA in healthy donors. Study results and caveats: In vitro assays verified that three CMV-associated chains recognized CMV antigens specifically.

Germline V gives CDR1 LGHNT, CDR2 FRNRAP. The CDR3 contains 13 residues. J gave up 8 bases and V 4 bases, and 2 bases lay outside the gene matches. The receptor was derived from a woman aged 18-35 years in good health and CMV-seronegative. V is TRBV12-5 and J is TRBJ2-1; 10 nucleotides agree with TRBD2. The sequencing input was PBMCs. Written as DNA, the CDR3 is TGTGCTAGTGGTTCCGGGACTAGCGATGAGCAGTTCTTC. It codes for CASGSGTSDEQFF. Together with reference TRBV12-5 and TRBJ2-1, the CDR3 gives the full variable domain: DARVTQTPRHKVTEMGQEVTMRCQPILGHNTVFWYRQTMMQGLELLAYFRNRAPLDDSGMPKDRFSAEMPDATLATLKIQPSEPRDSAVYFCASGSGTSDEQFFGPGTRLTVL.